This T cell receptor (beta chain) is drawn from a study of cytomegalovirus exposure and HLA in healthy donors. V was pared by 2 bases and J by 5 bases, with 9 bases between. Germline V gene sequence: CDR1 KGHSH, CDR2 LQKENI. The CDR3 is made up of 13 amino acids. Primers for the PCR totalled 60 Vbeta and 13 Jbeta. Assay: immunoSEQ multiplex PCR; the TCRdb copy retains only in-frame clones and omits some. The data show approximately 220,000 clones, with 70% to 90% seen just once and 2.5% to 3.5% held by the top ten. V is TRBV18 and J is TRBJ2-5; D uncertain. The sample was PBMCs. The source of this sequence is a man in his thirties or forties in good health and CMV-seronegative. The DNA for the CDR3 is TGTGCCAGCTCACCAGCTTTGGAGGAGACCCAGTACTTC. This gives the protein CASSPALEETQYF.